The 7 T cell receptor beta chains listed next were all sequenced from one sample in a study of cytomegalovirus exposure and HLA in healthy donors. PCR primers comprised 60 Vbeta and 13 Jbeta primers. Sequencing used immunoSEQ multiplex PCR; TCRdb keeps in-frame clones, though not all of them. Of under 55,000 clones listed, over 60% were seen once; the top ten hold around 3.4%. Sequenced: PBMCs. The receptors were sampled from a woman in her twenties or thirties in good health and CMV-seronegative.

This sequence joins TRBV18 and TRBJ2-7; TRBD1 agrees at 7 bases. V lost 5 bases to trimming and J lost 2 bases; unmatched junction nucleotides: 3. This CDR3 contains 13 residues. From germline, CDR1 is KGHSH and CDR2 LQKENI. As DNA, the CDR3 is TGTGCCAGCTCAGCCGGACAGGCCTACGAGCAGTACTTC. It is translated as CASSAGQAYEQYF.

The chain recombines TRBV19 with TRBJ2-7; 7 bases align to TRBD1. Looked up from germline, CDR1 is LNHDA and CDR2 is SQIVND (reference sequence). This CDR3 has 12 amino acids. The CDR3 coding sequence is TGTGTGGGGACAGCCACTTCCTACGAGCAGTACTTC. Its protein product is CVGTATSYEQYF.

The V and J genes are TRBV15 and TRBJ1-1, with D unclear. This CDR3 is 14 amino acids long. CDR1 and CDR2 (germline): LNHNV, YYDKDF (reference sequence). V was shortened by 1 base and J by 1 base, with 7 bases between the two germline ends. Written as DNA, the CDR3 is TGTGCCACCAGCAGAGTTTACAGGAACACTGAAGCTTTCTTT. Translated, it gives CATSRVYRNTEAFF.

The chain uses TRBV5-6 and TRBJ1-1; possibly TRBD1 for D (5 bases). Trimming left V 0 bases short and J 1 base short, with 13 bases between. The germline gives CDR1 SGHDT, CDR2 YYEEEE. The CDR3 consists of 16 residues. The CDR3 DNA follows: TGTGCCAGCAGCTTGGCGTCAGGGCAAGAGAACACTGAAGCTTTCTTT. It specifies CASSLASGQENTEAFF.

J is TRBJ2-1 and V is TRBV7-3, with a possible D match to TRBD2 (6 bases). Germline-derived CDR1 and CDR2 are SGHTA and FQGTGA. The CDR3 runs 14 residues. Trimming cost V 4 bases and J 10 bases, with 17 bases left between them. The CDR3 region has the DNA TGTGCCAGCAGCTCCCGGGGGATCCAGGGAGAGCAGTTCTTC. Protein: CASSSRGIQGEQFF.

The chain uses TRBV10-3 and TRBJ2-7, with 9 bases aligning to TRBD1. The germline V gene encodes CDR1 ENHRY and CDR2 SYGVKD. This CDR3 spans 15 amino acids. The ends lost 7 bases at V and 0 bases at J; junction bases unmatched: 7. The CDR3 is CAINPGTGSSYEQYF. The CDR3 bases are TGTGCCATCAACCCCGGGACAGGGAGCTCCTACGAGCAGTACTTC.

The chain employs TRBV5-6 and TRBJ2-3; 8 bases are a match to TRBD2. V trimming: 0 bases; J trimming: 4 bases; junction bases outside the gene matches: 4. This CDR3 region has 15 residues. CDR1 is SGHDT, CDR2 YYEEEE, per germline. The CDR3 sequence is CASSLAGGLADTQYF. The CDR3 bases are TGTGCCAGCAGCTTGGCGGGGGGGCTGGCAGATACGCAGTATTTT.